These 10 T cell receptor beta chains share one sample of origin, sequenced in a study of T cell responses to AZD1222 COVID-19 vaccine. Here immunoSEQ multiplex PCR was the method, and the copy in TCRdb shows in-frame clones only, minus some. The data contain roughly 180,000 clones, 90% to 95% of them singletons. The specimen comprised peripheral blood, sampled 28 days after the second AZD1222 dose. These receptors all come from an adult who received the AZD1222 COVID-19 vaccine.

This chain connects TRBV29-1 to TRBJ2-1; possibly TRBD1 or TRBD2 for D (5 bases each). This CDR3 has 14 residues. V shed 7 bases and J shed 4 bases, with 17 bases lying between them. The germline CDR1 and CDR2 sequences are SQVTM and ANQGSEA. CDR3 sequence reads: CSAGDRPRYNEQFF. The CDR3 DNA is TGCAGCGCCGGGGACCGCCCGAGGTACAATGAGCAGTTCTTC.

Here the CDR3 DNA reads TGTGCCAGCAAGGTGGCTAGCATCCACGAGCAGTACTTC. Encoded protein: CASKVASIHEQYF. The chain couples TRBV6-4 to TRBJ2-7; weak D call: TRBD2 (5 bases). This CDR3 contains 13 residues. Trimming took 7 bases from V and 5 from J, leaving 15 bases between them. Germline-derived CDR1 and CDR2 are MRHNA and SNTAGT.

The chain combines TRBV19 with TRBJ1-5; weak D call: TRBD1 (5 bases). CDR3 length equals 15 residues. Trimming pared 5 bases from V and 6 bases from J, leaving 17 bases between. The germline V gene has CDR1 LNHDA and CDR2 SQIVND (reference sequence). The CDR3 is CASSDPGRGSQPQHF. The DNA for the CDR3 is TGTGCCAGTAGTGACCCAGGGAGGGGAAGTCAGCCCCAGCATTTT.

This chain joins TRBV2 and TRBJ1-2; no firm D call. V was pared by 6 bases and J by 6 bases, with 5 bases between. The CDR3 totals 10 residues. Germline CDR1 SNHLY, CDR2 FYNNEI. The CDR3 protein is CASRGDGYTF. In DNA form, the CDR3 reads TGTGCCAGCAGGGGAGATGGCTACACCTTC.

This chain joins TRBV7-6 and TRBJ2-7, with TRBD2 identical over 11 bases. Germline trimming cut 1 base from V and 0 bases from J; bases unmatched to any gene: 5. Germline values: CDR1 SGHVS, CDR2 FNYEAQ. The CDR3 covers 17 residues. This CDR3 is CASSLGGLAGGSYEQYF. DNA of the CDR3: TGTGCCAGCAGCTTAGGTGGGCTAGCGGGGGGCTCCTACGAGCAGTACTTC.

V gene TRBV24-1 combines with J gene TRBJ1-2; weak D call: TRBD1 (5 bases). The CDR3 runs to 14 residues. V lost 8 bases to trimming and J lost 0 bases, with 12 bases between them. Germline-derived CDR1 and CDR2 are KGHDR and SFDVKD. The CDR3 here is CATIFRGSNYGYTF. The CDR3 DNA reads as TGTGCCACCATATTCCGGGGGTCTAACTATGGCTACACCTTC.

This clone has just one count. V is TRBV4-1 and J is TRBJ1-2, with D possibly matching TRBD1 (6 bases). Germline CDR1 and CDR2: MGHRA and YSYEKL. V lost 1 base to trimming and J lost 6 bases, with 21 bases between them. The CDR3 loop spans 17 amino acids. The CDR3 sequence is CASSQGPGTSGVNGYTF. The CDR3 DNA is TGCGCCAGCAGCCAAGGACCCGGGACATCGGGAGTGAATGGCTACACCTTC.

The chain is built from TRBV7-9 and TRBJ1-6; D gene ambiguous. The V gene lost 4 bases and the J gene lost 6 bases, with 4 bases spanning the gap. The CDR3 has 12 residues. CDR1 is SEHNR, CDR2 FQNEAQ, per germline (reference sequence). Here the CDR3 DNA reads TGTGCCAGCAGCTGGGGTAATTCACCCCTCCACTTT. Translation: CASSWGNSPLHF.

This clone came up once. This chain connects TRBV11-1 to TRBJ1-2; no clear D gene. The V end was cut by 5 bases, the J end by 4 bases, with 11 bases between. The CDR3 is made up of 13 amino acids. CDR1 and CDR2 from the germline V gene are SGHAT and FQDESV (reference sequence). The CDR3 coding sequence is TGTGCCAGCAGCATGGCCGTTCGCTATGGCTACACCTTC. It translates to CASSMAVRYGYTF.

For this clone: One end of the junction is discordant with germline, which a read error may explain. The V and J genes are TRBV7-2 and TRBJ2-1, with 14 bases identical to TRBD2. CDR1 SGHTA and CDR2 FQGNSA come from the germline V gene. The CDR3 is made up of 16 amino acids. Written as DNA, the CDR3 is TGTGCCAGCAGCCTAGCGGGACTAGCGGGGGAGGGTGAGCAGTTCTTC. It is translated as CASSLAGLAGEGEQFF.